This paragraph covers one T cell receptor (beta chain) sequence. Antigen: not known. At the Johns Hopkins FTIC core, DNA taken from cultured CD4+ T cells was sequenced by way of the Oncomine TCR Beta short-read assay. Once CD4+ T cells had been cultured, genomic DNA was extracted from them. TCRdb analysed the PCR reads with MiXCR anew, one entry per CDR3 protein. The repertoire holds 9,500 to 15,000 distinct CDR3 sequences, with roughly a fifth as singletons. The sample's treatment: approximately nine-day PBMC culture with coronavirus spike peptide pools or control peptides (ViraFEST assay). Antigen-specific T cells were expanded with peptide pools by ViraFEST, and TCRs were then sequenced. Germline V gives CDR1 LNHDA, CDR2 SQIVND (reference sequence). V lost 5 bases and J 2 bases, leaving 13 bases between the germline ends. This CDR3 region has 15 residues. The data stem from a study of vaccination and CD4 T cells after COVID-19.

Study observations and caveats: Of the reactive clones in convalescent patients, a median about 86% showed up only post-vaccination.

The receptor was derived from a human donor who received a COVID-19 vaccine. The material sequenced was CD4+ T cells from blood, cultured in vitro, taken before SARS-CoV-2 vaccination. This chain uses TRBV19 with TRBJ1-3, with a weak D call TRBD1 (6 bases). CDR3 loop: CASSVGTQPGNTIYF. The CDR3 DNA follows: TGTGCCAGTAGTGTCGGGACACAGCCTGGAAACACCATATATTTT.